The T cell receptor beta chain described here comes from a study of tumor-infiltrating lymphocytes in primary liver carcinoma. Study outcomes and limitations: Significantly greater top-250-clone fractions characterized tumors relative to blood (p = 0.039).

Germline V lookup: CDR1 MNHEY, CDR2 SVGEGT. The CDR3 covers 11 residues. In the case of this clonotype: The antigen is undetermined. The junction departs from germline at one end; a sequencing error may be responsible.

A constant-region primer served to make TCR beta cDNA from about 0.45 ug total RNA. TCR beta libraries came from three nested multiplex PCR rounds using slightly modified ARM-PCR. TRBV1-TRBV30 forward primers paired with a C-beta reverse primer drove the first two PCR rounds, around 9 cycles each. TCRdb used MiXCR to reprocess the multiplex PCR reads, holding one entry per CDR3 protein. The profile shows hundreds of thousands of distinct CDR3 sequences, about 62% of them singletons. Extraction also yielded germline DNA, while blood RNA was obtained from unsorted whole blood. Material for sequencing was peripheral blood. This TCR derives from a man aged 40-50 years with primary liver carcinoma and hepatitis B virus infection. This rearrangement joins TRBV6-2 or TRBV6-3 to TRBJ2-5; D may be TRBD1 or TRBD2 (5 bases each). The CDR3 loop is CASKRGRTQCF. For the CDR3, the DNA is TGTGCCAGCAAGAGGGGACGGACCCAGTGCTTC.